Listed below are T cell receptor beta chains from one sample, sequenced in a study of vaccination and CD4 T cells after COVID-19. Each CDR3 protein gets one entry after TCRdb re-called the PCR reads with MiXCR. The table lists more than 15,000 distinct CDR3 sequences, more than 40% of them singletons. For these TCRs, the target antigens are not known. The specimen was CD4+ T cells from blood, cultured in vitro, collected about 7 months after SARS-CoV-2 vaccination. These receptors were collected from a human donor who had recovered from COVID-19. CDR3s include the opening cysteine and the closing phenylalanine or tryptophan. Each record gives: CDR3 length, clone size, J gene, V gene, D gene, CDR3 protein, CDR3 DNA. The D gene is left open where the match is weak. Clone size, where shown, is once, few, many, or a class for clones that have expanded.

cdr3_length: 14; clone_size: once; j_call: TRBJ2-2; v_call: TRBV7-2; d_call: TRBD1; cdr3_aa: CASSSDRGTGELFF; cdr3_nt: TGTGCCAGCAGCTCGGACAGGGGCACCGGGGAGCTGTTTTTT
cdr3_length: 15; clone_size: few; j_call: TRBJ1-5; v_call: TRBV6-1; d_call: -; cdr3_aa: CASSPRALSNQPQHF; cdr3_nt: TGTGCCAGCAGTCCTCGGGCCCTGAGCAATCAGCCCCAGCATTTT
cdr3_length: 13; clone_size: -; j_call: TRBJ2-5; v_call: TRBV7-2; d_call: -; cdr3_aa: CASSLVGQETQYF; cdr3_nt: TGTGCCAGCAGTTTAGTAGGCCAAGAGACCCAGTACTTC
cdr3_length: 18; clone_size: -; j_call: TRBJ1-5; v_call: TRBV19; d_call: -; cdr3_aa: CASSIPFARTAKNQPQHF; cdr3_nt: TGTGCCAGTAGTATTCCGTTCGCTCGGACCGCCAAAAATCAGCCCCAGCATTTT
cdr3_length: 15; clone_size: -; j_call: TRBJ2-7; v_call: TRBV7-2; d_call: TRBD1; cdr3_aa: CASRLTGTGTYEQYF; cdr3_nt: TGTGCCAGCAGACTGACCGGGACAGGGACCTACGAGCAGTACTTC
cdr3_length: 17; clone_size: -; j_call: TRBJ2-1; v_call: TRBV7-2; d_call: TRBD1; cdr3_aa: CASSSRGGQGNYNEQFF; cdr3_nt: TGTGCCAGCAGCTCCCGGGGCGGACAGGGTAACTACAATGAGCAGTTCTTC
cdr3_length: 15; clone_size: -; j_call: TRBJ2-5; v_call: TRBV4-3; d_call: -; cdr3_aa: CASSQDQHGGETQYF; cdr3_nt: TGCGCCAGCAGCCAAGATCAGCATGGGGGCGAGACCCAGTACTTC
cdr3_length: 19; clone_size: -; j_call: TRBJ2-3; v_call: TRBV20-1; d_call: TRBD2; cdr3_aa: CSAHGSRVAGAARTDTQYF; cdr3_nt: TGCAGTGCCCACGGCAGCCGAGTAGCGGGAGCGGCTAGGACAGATACGCAGTATTTT
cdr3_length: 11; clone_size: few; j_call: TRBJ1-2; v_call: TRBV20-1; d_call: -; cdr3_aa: CSARSRYGYTF; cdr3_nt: TGCAGTGCTAGGTCCAGATATGGCTACACCTTC
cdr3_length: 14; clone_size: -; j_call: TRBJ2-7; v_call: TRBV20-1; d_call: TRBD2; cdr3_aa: CSASAGLAVYEQYF; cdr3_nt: TGCAGTGCTAGCGCCGGACTAGCGGTCTACGAGCAGTACTTC
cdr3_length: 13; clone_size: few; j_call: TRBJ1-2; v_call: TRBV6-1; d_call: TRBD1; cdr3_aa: CASSDMLGQAIFF; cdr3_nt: TGTGCCAGCAGTGACATGTTGGGACAGGCTATCTTCTTC
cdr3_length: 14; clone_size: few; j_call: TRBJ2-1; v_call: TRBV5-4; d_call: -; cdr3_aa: CASSGVGGYNEQFF; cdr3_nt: TGTGCCAGCAGCGGGGTGGGCGGCTACAATGAGCAGTTCTTC
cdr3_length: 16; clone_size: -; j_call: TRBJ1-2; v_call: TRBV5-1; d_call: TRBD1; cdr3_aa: CASSLAPDRARSGYTF; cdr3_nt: TGCGCCAGCAGCTTGGCCCCGGACAGGGCGCGGAGTGGCTACACCTTC
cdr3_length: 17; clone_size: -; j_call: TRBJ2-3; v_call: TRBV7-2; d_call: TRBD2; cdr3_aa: CASSFRTSGRGPDTQYF; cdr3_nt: TGTGCCAGCAGCTTTCGAACTAGCGGGAGGGGGCCAGATACGCAGTATTTT
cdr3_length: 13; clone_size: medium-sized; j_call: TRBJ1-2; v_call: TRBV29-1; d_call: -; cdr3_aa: CSVGATGLGGYTF; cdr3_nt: TGCAGCGTGGGGGCAACAGGTCTGGGTGGCTACACCTTC
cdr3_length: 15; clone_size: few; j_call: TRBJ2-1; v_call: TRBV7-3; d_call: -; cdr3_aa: CASSLSGTSENEQFF; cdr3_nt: TGTGCCAGCAGCCTATCCGGGACCTCCGAAAATGAGCAGTTCTTC
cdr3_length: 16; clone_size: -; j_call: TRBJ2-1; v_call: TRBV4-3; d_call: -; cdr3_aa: CASSQGERLASNEQFF; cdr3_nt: TGCGCCAGCAGCCAAGGGGAGAGGCTAGCGAGCAATGAGCAGTTCTTC
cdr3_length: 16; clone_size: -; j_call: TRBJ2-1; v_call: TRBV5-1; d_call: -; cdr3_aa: CASSPEPGGQNNEQFF; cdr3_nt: TGCGCCAGCAGCCCGGAGCCGGGGGGCCAAAACAATGAGCAGTTCTTC
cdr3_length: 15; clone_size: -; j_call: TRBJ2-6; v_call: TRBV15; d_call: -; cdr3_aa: CATSSPSSGANVLTF; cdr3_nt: TGTGCCACCAGCAGCCCTAGCTCTGGGGCCAACGTCCTGACTTTC
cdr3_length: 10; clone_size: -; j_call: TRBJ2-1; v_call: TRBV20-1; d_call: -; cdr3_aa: CSARGYEQFF; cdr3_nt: TGCAGTGCTAGGGGGTACGAGCAGTTCTTC
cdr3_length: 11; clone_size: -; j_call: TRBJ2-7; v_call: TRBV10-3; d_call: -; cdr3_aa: CAIGQNYEQYF; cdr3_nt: TGTGCCATTGGGCAGAACTACGAGCAGTACTTC
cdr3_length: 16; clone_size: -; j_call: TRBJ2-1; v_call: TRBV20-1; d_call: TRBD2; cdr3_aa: CSARELAGVNYNEQFF; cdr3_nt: TGCAGTGCTAGGGAACTAGCGGGAGTAAACTACAATGAGCAGTTCTTC
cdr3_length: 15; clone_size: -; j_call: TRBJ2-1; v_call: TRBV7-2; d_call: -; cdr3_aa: CASSRRWISADEQFF; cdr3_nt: TGTGCCAGCAGCCGTCGGTGGATTTCTGCGGATGAGCAGTTCTTC
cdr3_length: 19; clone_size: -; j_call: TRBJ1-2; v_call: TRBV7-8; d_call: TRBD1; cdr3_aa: CASSLLFRDRSRSGYGYTF; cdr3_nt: TGTGCCAGCAGCTTGCTATTCCGGGACAGGAGCCGTTCTGGCTATGGCTACACCTTC
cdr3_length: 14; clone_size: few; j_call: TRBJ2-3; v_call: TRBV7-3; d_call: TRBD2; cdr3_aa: CASSLAGGLDTQYF; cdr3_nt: TGTGCCAGCAGCTTAGCGGGGGGGTTAGATACGCAGTATTTT
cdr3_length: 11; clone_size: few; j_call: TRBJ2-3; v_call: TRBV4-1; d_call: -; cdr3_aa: CASSQGDTQYF; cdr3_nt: TGCGCCAGCAGCCAAGGGGATACGCAGTATTTT
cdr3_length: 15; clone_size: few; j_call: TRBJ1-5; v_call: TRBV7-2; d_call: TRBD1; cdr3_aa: CASSIAQGAGQPQHF; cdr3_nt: TGTGCCAGCAGCATCGCCCAGGGGGCTGGTCAGCCCCAGCATTTT
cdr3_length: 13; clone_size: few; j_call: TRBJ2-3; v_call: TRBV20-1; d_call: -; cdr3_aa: CSATLTSTDTQYF; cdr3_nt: TGCAGTGCCACACTAACTAGCACAGATACGCAGTATTTT
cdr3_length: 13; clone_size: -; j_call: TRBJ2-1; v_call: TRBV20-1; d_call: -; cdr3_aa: CSANEGVNNEQFF; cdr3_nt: TGCAGTGCTAACGAAGGTGTAAACAATGAGCAGTTCTTC
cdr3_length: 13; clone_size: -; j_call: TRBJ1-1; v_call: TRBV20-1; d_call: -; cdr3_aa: CSAPTVSNTEAFF; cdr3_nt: TGCAGTGCCCCGACAGTCTCGAACACTGAAGCTTTCTTT
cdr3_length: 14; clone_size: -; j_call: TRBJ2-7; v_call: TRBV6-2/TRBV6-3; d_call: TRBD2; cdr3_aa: CASARMAGAYEQYF; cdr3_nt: TGTGCCAGCGCTCGTATGGCGGGGGCCTACGAGCAGTACTTC
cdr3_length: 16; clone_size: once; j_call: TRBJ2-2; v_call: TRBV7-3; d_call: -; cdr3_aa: CASSLRGQQLIGELFF; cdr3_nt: TGTGCCAGCAGCTTAAGGGGTCAGCAATTGATCGGGGAGCTGTTTTTT
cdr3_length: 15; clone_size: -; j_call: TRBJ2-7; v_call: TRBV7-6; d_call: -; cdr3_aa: CASSLAGQGLYEQYF; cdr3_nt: TGTGCCAGCAGCTTAGCGGGGCAGGGCCTCTACGAGCAGTACTTC
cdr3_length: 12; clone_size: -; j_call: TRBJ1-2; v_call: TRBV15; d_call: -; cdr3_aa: CATSSIRGDYTF; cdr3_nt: TGTGCCACCAGCAGTATTCGCGGGGACTACACCTTC
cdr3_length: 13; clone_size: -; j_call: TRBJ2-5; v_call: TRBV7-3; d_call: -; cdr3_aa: CASSLMPRETQYF; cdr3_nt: TGTGCCAGCAGCTTAATGCCGCGAGAGACCCAGTACTTC
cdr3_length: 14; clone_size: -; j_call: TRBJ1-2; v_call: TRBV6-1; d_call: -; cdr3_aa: CASSEWGDGDGYTF; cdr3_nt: TGTGCCAGCAGTGAATGGGGGGATGGCGATGGCTACACCTTC
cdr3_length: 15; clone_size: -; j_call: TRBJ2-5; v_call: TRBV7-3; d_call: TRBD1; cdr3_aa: CASSVGQGLQETQYF; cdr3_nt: TGTGCCAGCAGCGTCGGACAGGGGCTTCAAGAGACCCAGTACTTC
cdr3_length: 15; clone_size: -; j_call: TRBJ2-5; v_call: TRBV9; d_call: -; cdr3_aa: CASSIRAVGFGAQYF; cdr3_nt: TGTGCCAGCAGCATCCGGGCCGTCGGTTTCGGGGCCCAGTACTTC
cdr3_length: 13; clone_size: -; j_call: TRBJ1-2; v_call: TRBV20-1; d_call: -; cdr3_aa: CSARDPGGYGYTF; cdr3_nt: TGCAGTGCTAGAGATCCGGGCGGCTATGGCTACACCTTC
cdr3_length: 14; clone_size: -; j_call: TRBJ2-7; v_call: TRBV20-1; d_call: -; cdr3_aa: CSAREDSEEDEQYF; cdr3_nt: TGCAGTGCTAGAGAGGACTCGGAGGAGGACGAGCAGTACTTC
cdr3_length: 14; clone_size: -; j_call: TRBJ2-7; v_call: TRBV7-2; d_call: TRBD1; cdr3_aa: CASSLRTGGLEQYF; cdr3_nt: TGTGCCAGCAGCTTAAGGACAGGGGGCCTCGAGCAGTACTTC
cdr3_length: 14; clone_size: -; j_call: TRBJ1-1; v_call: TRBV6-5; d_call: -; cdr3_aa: CASSYSKGTTEAFF; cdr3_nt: TGTGCCAGCAGTTACTCGAAGGGGACCACTGAAGCTTTCTTT
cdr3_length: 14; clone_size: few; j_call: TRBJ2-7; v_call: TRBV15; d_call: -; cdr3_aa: CATSRAGDSYEQYF; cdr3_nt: TGTGCCACCAGCAGAGCCGGGGACTCCTACGAGCAGTACTTC
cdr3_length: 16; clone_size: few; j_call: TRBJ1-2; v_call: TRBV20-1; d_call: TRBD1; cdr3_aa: CSARDLVGGDGYGYTF; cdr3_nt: TGCAGTGCTAGAGATCTAGTAGGGGGCGACGGCTATGGCTACACCTTC
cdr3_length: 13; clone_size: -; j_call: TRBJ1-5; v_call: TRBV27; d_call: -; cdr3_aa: CASSLSGNQPQHF; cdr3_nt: TGTGCCAGCAGTTTATCCGGGAATCAGCCCCAGCATTTT
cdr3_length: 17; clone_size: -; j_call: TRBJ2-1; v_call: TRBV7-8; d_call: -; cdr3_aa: CASSPRRALSSYNEQFF; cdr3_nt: TGTGCCAGCAGCCCGCGTCGGGCCCTAAGCTCCTACAATGAGCAGTTCTTC
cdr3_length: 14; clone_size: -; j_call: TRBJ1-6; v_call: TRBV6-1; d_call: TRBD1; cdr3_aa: CASRRTGDNSPLHF; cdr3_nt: TGTGCCAGCAGAAGGACAGGGGATAATTCACCCCTCCACTTT
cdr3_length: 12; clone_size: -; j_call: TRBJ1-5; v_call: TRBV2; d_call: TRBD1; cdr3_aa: CASSEWGQAQHF; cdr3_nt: TGTGCCAGCAGTGAATGGGGACAGGCCCAGCATTTT
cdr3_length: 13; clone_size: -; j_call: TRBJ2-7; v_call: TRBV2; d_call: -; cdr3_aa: CASSGSPRSEQYF; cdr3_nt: TGTGCCAGCAGTGGATCCCCTAGGAGCGAGCAGTACTTC
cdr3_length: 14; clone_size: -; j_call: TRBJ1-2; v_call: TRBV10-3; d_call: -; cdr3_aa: CAISESSARYGYTF; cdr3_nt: TGTGCCATCAGTGAGTCAAGCGCCAGGTATGGCTACACCTTC
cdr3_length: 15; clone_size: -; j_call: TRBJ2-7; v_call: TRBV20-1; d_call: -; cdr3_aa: CSARDLDRKVDEQYF; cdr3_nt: TGCAGTGCTAGAGACCTTGACAGGAAGGTCGACGAGCAGTACTTC
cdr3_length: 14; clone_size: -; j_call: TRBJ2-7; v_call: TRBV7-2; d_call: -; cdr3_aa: CASSAAWTNYEQYF; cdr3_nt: TGTGCCAGCAGCGCCGCCTGGACTAACTACGAGCAGTACTTC
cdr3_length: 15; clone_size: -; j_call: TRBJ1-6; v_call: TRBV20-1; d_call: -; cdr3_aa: CSASVARSYNSPLHF; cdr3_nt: TGCAGTGCTAGCGTTGCTCGCTCCTATAATTCACCCCTCCACTTT
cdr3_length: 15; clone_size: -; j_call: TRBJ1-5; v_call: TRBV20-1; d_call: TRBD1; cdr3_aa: CSARDSQGAGQPQHF; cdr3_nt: TGCAGTGCTAGAGACTCTCAGGGGGCAGGACAGCCCCAGCATTTT
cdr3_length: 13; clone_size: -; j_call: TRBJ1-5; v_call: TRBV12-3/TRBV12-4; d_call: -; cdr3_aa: CASSLGVGQPQHF; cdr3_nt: TGTGCCAGCAGTTTGGGGGTCGGGCAGCCCCAGCATTTT
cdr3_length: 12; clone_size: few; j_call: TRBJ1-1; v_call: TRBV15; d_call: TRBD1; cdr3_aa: CATSKDRGTAFF; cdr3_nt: TGTGCCACCAGCAAAGACAGGGGGACGGCTTTCTTT
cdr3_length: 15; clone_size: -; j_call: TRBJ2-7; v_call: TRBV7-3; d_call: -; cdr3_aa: CASSLRGGTLYEQYF; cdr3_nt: TGTGCCAGCAGCCTCCGTGGGGGAACCCTCTACGAGCAGTACTTC
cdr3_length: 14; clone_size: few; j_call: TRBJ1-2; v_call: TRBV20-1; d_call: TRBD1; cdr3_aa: CSARKGQGLDGYTF; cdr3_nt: TGCAGTGCTAGGAAGGGACAGGGGTTAGACGGCTACACCTTC
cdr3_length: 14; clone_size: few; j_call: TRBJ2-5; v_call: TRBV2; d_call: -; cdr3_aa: CASSSSRGAGTQYF; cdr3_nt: TGTGCCAGCAGTTCAAGTAGAGGGGCGGGGACCCAGTACTTC
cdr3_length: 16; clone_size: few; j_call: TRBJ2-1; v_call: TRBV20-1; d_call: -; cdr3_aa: CSARNWERTVNNEQFF; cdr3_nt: TGCAGTGCTAGAAACTGGGAAAGGACAGTGAACAATGAGCAGTTCTTC